A selection of T cell receptor beta chains follows, all from one sample in a study of blood T cell repertoires in COVID-19. Method: immunoSEQ multiplex PCR; TCRdb's copy keeps in-frame clones and lacks some. Of approximately 130,000 clones in the sample, 80% to 85% were seen once. The sample taken for sequencing was PBMCs or T cells enriched from blood (not recorded which). Receptors originate from a man aged 25 to 40 who had recovered from COVID-19. Both conserved end residues are part of each CDR3. D genes are given only for firm matches. Only part of the rows carry a size: once, few, many, or a class if the clone is expanded.

clone size	V gene	J gene	D gene	CDR3 DNA	CDR3 protein
NA	TRBV7-2	TRBJ1-4	TRBD1	TGTGCCAGCAGCCAGGACAGGAGGAATGAAAAACTGTTTTTT	CASSQDRRNEKLFF
NA	TRBV9	TRBJ2-2	NA	TGTGCCAGCAGCGTAGTCAAGAACACCGGGGAGCTGTTTTTT	CASSVVKNTGELFF
NA	TRBV4-1	TRBJ1-6	NA	TGCGCCAGCAGCCAAGATATAGAGCAGGGGTCACCCCTCCACTTT	CASSQDIEQGSPLHF
few	TRBV5-1	TRBJ2-3	NA	TGCGCCAGCAGCTTGGGAGGGCAAGATACGCAGTATTTT	CASSLGGQDTQYF
NA	TRBV2	TRBJ2-1	TRBD2	TGTGCCAGCAGTGAAGGTTCGGGAGGGGCCGCCGATGAGCAGTTCTTC	CASSEGSGGAADEQFF
NA	TRBV3-1/TRBV3-2	TRBJ1-2	NA	TGTGCCAGCAGCCAAGAGGGGAGGGGAGGCTACACCTTC	CASSQEGRGGYTF
NA	TRBV20-1	TRBJ2-3	NA	TGCAGTGCTAGTTGGCGGGGCCCCACAGATACGCAGTATTTT	CSASWRGPTDTQYF
NA	TRBV3-1/TRBV3-2	TRBJ2-5	TRBD1	TGTGCCAGCAGCCAATCGGGACAGGGCACTCAAGAGACCCAGTACTTC	CASSQSGQGTQETQYF
NA	TRBV19	TRBJ1-2	NA	TGTGCCAGTAGTATCGGGACTCTAGGTGGCTACACCTTC	CASSIGTLGGYTF
NA	TRBV19	TRBJ1-1	TRBD1	TGTGCCAGTAACCCCAGGGGGCGAAACACTGAAGCTTTCTTT	CASNPRGRNTEAFF
NA	TRBV3-1/TRBV3-2	TRBJ1-2	NA	TGTGCCAGCAGCCAAGAAGGGGCGGACTATGGCTACACCTTC	CASSQEGADYGYTF
NA	TRBV5-1	TRBJ1-5	NA	TGCGCCAGCAGCCCGGAGGGAAGGGATAGCAATCAGCCCCAGCATTTT	CASSPEGRDSNQPQHF
NA	TRBV29-1	TRBJ1-1	NA	TGCAGCGTTGAGAGAAGGGGCCCGAACACTGAAGCTTTCTTT	CSVERRGPNTEAFF
NA	TRBV6-5	TRBJ1-1	TRBD1	TGTGCCAGCAGTAACAGGGGGCTAGACACTGAAGCTTTCTTT	CASSNRGLDTEAFF
NA	TRBV6-5	TRBJ1-5	NA	TGTGCCAGCAGCACTCAAGGGGGGGGTCAGCCCCAGCATTTT	CASSTQGGGQPQHF
NA	TRBV5-4	TRBJ2-7	TRBD2	TGTGCCAGCAGGCCTGGGGGGGAGATCTACGAGCAGTACTTC	CASRPGGEIYEQYF
NA	TRBV7-9	TRBJ2-1	NA	TGTGCCAGCAGCTTCGGACTTAACAATGAGCAGTTCTTC	CASSFGLNNEQFF
NA	TRBV30	TRBJ2-2	TRBD1	TGTGCCTGGAGGAGGGACAGCTACACCGGGGAGCTGTTTTTT	CAWRRDSYTGELFF
NA	TRBV11-2	TRBJ2-1	NA	TGTGCCAGCAGCACCGTCCGGGATCAAAACAATGAGCAGTTCTTC	CASSTVRDQNNEQFF
NA	TRBV28	TRBJ1-1	NA	TGTGCCAGCAGTCTACCGACAGACGCTGAAGCTTTCTTT	CASSLPTDAEAFF
NA	TRBV5-6	TRBJ2-3	TRBD2	TGTGCCAGCAGCTTGGCCGGGAGGGGCTCAGATACGCAGTATTTT	CASSLAGRGSDTQYF
NA	TRBV19	TRBJ1-5	NA	TGTGCCAGTAGTATGGGCACGGGCAATCAGCCCCAGCATTTT	CASSMGTGNQPQHF
NA	TRBV24-1	TRBJ2-7	NA	TGTGCCACCAGGGGTTCCTTCCAGGGACACTACGAGCAGTACTTC	CATRGSFQGHYEQYF
NA	TRBV28	TRBJ2-7	NA	TGTGCCAGCAGTTCCCCGGGGACCTACGAGCAGTACTTC	CASSSPGTYEQYF
NA	TRBV10-2	TRBJ1-3	TRBD1	TGCGCCAGCAGTGACCGAATTTCCCGGGACAGGGGAGATTTCTCTGGAAACACCATATATTTT	CASSDRISRDRGDFSGNTIYF
NA	TRBV4-1	TRBJ2-2	NA	TGCGCCAGCAGCCAAGAAAGGGGGGGCCCGAACACCGGGGAGCTGTTTTTT	CASSQERGGPNTGELFF
NA	TRBV18	TRBJ1-2	TRBD1	TGTGCCAGCTCACCAGGGGAACAGGGGGTCTATGGCTACACCTTC	CASSPGEQGVYGYTF
NA	TRBV6-1	TRBJ2-3	TRBD2	TGTGCCAGCAGTGCCCAACCGGGACTAGCGGGGGGAGATACGCAGTATTTT	CASSAQPGLAGGDTQYF
NA	TRBV7-9	TRBJ1-2	TRBD1	TGTGCCAGCAGCTTAGTACAGGGGGCCGGCTACACCTTC	CASSLVQGAGYTF
once	TRBV7-9	TRBJ2-2	TRBD2	TGTGCCAGCAGCTCTAGCGGAAACACCGGGGAGCTGTTTTTT	CASSSSGNTGELFF
few	TRBV6-6	TRBJ2-1	TRBD1	TGTGCCAGCAACAGGGGGCATGAGCAGTTCTTC	CASNRGHEQFF
NA	TRBV6-1	TRBJ1-2	NA	TGTGCCAGCAGTGAAACGTCAGGGGTAGTCGGCTATGGCTACACCTTC	CASSETSGVVGYGYTF
NA	TRBV6-5	TRBJ2-5	NA	TGTGCCAGCACGCGGGGCGGAGAGCTCCAAGAGACCCAGTACTTC	CASTRGGELQETQYF
NA	TRBV24-1	TRBJ2-3	NA	TGTGCCACCAGTGATGGTTACAGGGTTGGCACAGATACGCAGTATTTT	CATSDGYRVGTDTQYF
NA	TRBV12-3/TRBV12-4	TRBJ1-4	TRBD1	TGTGCCAGCAGTACCGGGACAGAACGAAAACTGTTTTTT	CASSTGTERKLFF
NA	TRBV19	TRBJ2-3	NA	TGTGCCACAGCAGGATCTAGCACAGATACGCAGTATTTT	CATAGSSTDTQYF
NA	TRBV11-2	TRBJ2-3	TRBD2	TGTGCCAGCAGCTTAGGCCTAGCGGGAGGGCCGGATACGCAGTATTTT	CASSLGLAGGPDTQYF
NA	TRBV9	TRBJ2-3	NA	TGTGCCAGCAGCGTAATAAGCGGAAGCACAGATACGCAGTATTTT	CASSVISGSTDTQYF
once	TRBV19	TRBJ2-4	NA	TGTGCCAGTAGTATCGGGGGGCTAGCCAAAAACATTCAGTACTTC	CASSIGGLAKNIQYF
NA	TRBV7-6	TRBJ2-3	NA	TGTGCCAGCAGCTTAGCAGCCGCCTTTGACACAGATACGCAGTATTTT	CASSLAAAFDTDTQYF
NA	TRBV2	TRBJ2-1	NA	TGTGCCAGCAGGGAACCTATCGGTGAGCAGTTCTTC	CASREPIGEQFF
NA	TRBV11-2	TRBJ2-6	NA	TGTGCCAGCAGCTTTCGACAGACAGTCCTGACTTTC	CASSFRQTVLTF
few	TRBV15	TRBJ2-6	NA	TGTGCCACCAGCAGAGGTCAGGATTATGCCTCTGGGGCCAACGTCCTGACTTTC	CATSRGQDYASGANVLTF
NA	TRBV5-5	TRBJ2-5	NA	TGTGCCAGCAGCTTGGACGTCTACCCAGAGACCCAGTACTTC	CASSLDVYPETQYF
few	TRBV4-2	TRBJ1-6	TRBD1	TGTGCCAGCAGCCAGGAGACAGGGGGCCCCCTCCACTTT	CASSQETGGPLHF
NA	TRBV19	TRBJ1-1	NA	TGTGCCAGTAGTATTAGCGGCCGGACCATGAACACTGAAGCTTTCTTT	CASSISGRTMNTEAFF
NA	TRBV2	TRBJ2-4	TRBD2	TGTGCCAGCAGCTCCGGGACAACCGGACTAAGCGGGAGCGCCAAAAACATTCAGTACTTC	CASSSGTTGLSGSAKNIQYF
NA	TRBV6-5	TRBJ1-5	NA	TGTGCCAGCAGCCGACAGGTGGGGGATCAGCCCCAGCATTTT	CASSRQVGDQPQHF
NA	TRBV7-2	TRBJ2-2	NA	TGTGCCAGCAGTCACGAAGGGAGCACCGGGGAGCTGTTTTTT	CASSHEGSTGELFF
NA	TRBV7-7	TRBJ2-2	TRBD2	TGTGCCAGCAGCCCCTACCCCGGGACTAGCGTTGCCGGGGAGCTGTTTTTT	CASSPYPGTSVAGELFF
NA	TRBV4-1	TRBJ1-2	NA	TGCGCCAGCAGCCAACTCGGGAACTATGGCTACACCTTC	CASSQLGNYGYTF
NA	TRBV6-5	TRBJ2-5	NA	TGTGCCAGCAGTTACGACAGGGAGGTGACCCAGTACTTC	CASSYDREVTQYF
NA	TRBV9	TRBJ2-3	TRBD2	TGTGCCAGCAGGGGACTAGCCGATACGCAGTATTTT	CASRGLADTQYF
NA	TRBV7-2	TRBJ2-2	NA	TGTGCCAGCAGCTTAGTGGGCCAACGAACCGGGGAGCTGTTTTTT	CASSLVGQRTGELFF
many	TRBV21-1	TRBJ1-5	NA	TGTGCCAGCAGCAAAGATTACGGACAGGGGGTGAATCAGCCCCAGCATTTT	CASSKDYGQGVNQPQHF